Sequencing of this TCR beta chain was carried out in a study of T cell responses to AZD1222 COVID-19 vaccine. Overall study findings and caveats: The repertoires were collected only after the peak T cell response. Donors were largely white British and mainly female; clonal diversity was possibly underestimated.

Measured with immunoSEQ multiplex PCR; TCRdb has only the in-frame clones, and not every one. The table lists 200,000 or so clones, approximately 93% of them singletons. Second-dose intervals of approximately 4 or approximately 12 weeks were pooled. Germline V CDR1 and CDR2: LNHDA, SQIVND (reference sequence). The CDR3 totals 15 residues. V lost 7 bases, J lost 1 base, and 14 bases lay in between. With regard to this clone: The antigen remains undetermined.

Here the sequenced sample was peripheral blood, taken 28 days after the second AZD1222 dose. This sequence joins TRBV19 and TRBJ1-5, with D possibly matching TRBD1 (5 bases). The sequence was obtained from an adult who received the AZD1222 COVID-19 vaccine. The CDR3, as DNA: TGTGCCAGTACGACTATCTGGGGGAGCAATCAGCCCCAGCATTTT. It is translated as CASTTIWGSNQPQHF.